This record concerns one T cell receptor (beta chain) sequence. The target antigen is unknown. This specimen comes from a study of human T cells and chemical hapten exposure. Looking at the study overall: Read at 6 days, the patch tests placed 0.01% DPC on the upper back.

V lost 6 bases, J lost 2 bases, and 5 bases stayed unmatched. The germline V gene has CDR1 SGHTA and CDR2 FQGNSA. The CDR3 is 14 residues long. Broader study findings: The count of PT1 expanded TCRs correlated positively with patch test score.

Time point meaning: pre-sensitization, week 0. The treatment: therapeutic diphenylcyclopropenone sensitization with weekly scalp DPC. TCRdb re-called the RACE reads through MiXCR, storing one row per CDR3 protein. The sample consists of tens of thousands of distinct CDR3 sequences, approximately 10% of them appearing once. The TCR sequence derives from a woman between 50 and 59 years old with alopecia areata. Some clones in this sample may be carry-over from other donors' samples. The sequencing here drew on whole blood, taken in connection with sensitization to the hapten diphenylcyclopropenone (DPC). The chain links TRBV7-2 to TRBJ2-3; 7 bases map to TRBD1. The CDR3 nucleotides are TGTGCCAGCAGGCCGACAGGGAACACAGATACGCAGTATTTT. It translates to CASRPTGNTDTQYF.